A selection of T cell receptor beta chains follows, all from one sample in a study of blood T cells in healthy people across ages. Each CDR3 protein is one row after TCRdb ran MiXCR on the 5' RACE reads. The data hold over 1.5 million distinct CDR3 sequences, with about 49% observed a single time. The material sequenced was blood. The receptors shown here come from a woman in her thirties or forties in good health. Each CDR3 is given with its conserved first and last residue. The D gene is left open where the match is weak. Expanded clones are given a class, and other clones once, few, many or no size at all.

V,size,J,D,CDR3,DNA
TRBV24-1,.,TRBJ2-2,.,CATRRTENTGELFF,TGTGCCACCAGACGGACGGAGAACACCGGGGAGCTGTTTTTT
TRBV7-2,.,TRBJ2-7,.,CASRQEGGYEQYF,TGTGCCAGCAGGCAAGAGGGGGGCTACGAGCAGTACTTC
TRBV20-1,.,TRBJ1-5,.,CSARARSVLAQHF,TGCAGTGCTAGAGCCAGGAGCGTCCTGGCCCAGCATTTT
TRBV19,few,TRBJ2-5,.,CASSIGGQETQYF,TGTGCCAGTAGTATCGGGGGTCAAGAGACCCAGTACTTC
TRBV20-1,.,TRBJ1-6,TRBD1,CSATTGGSPLHF,TGCAGTGCTACCACAGGGGGCTCACCCCTCCACTTT
TRBV3-1,.,TRBJ2-1,TRBD2,CASSPMLAGAYNEQFF,TGTGCCAGCAGCCCTATGTTAGCGGGGGCCTACAATGAGCAGTTCTTC
TRBV13,.,TRBJ2-5,TRBD1,CASSKRQGAVIQETQYF,TGTGCCAGCAGCAAAAGGCAGGGGGCGGTTATTCAAGAGACCCAGTACTTC
TRBV12-3/TRBV12-4,.,TRBJ2-7,.,CASSVRLSYEQYF,TGTGCCAGCAGTGTTAGGCTCTCCTACGAGCAGTACTTC
TRBV12-3/TRBV12-4,once,TRBJ2-1,.,CASRGGGLGDCEQFF,TGTGCCAGCAGGGGGGGTGGGCTAGGTGATTGTGAGCAGTTCTTC
TRBV20-1,.,TRBJ1-6,TRBD1,CSAREQGSSYNSPLHF,TGCAGTGCTAGGGAACAGGGGAGCTCCTATAATTCACCCCTCCACTTT
TRBV4-1,many,TRBJ2-5,.,CASSQGLGEETQYF,TGCGCCAGCAGCCAAGGGCTCGGGGAGGAGACCCAGTACTTC
TRBV29-1,few,TRBJ2-7,TRBD1,CSVRGQGFYEQYF,TGCAGCGTTCGGGGACAGGGGTTCTACGAGCAGTACTTC
TRBV4-2,.,TRBJ2-1,TRBD2,CASSQDKLRERGDEQFF,TGTGCCAGCAGCCAAGATAAACTGCGGGAGCGGGGCGATGAGCAGTTCTTC
TRBV28,.,TRBJ2-7,TRBD1,CASSRPGQGLGEQYF,TGTGCCAGCAGTCGGCCGGGACAGGGGTTGGGCGAGCAGTACTTC
TRBV20-1,.,TRBJ2-5,TRBD2,CSATGGGSTSQETQYF,TGCAGTGCCACGGGCGGGGGGTCGACAAGCCAAGAGACCCAGTACTTC
TRBV27,.,TRBJ2-4,TRBD2,CASRLSGGDLLAKNIQYF,TGTGCCAGCCGTCTGTCGGGGGGGGACCTTTTAGCCAAAAACATTCAGTACTTC
TRBV20-1,.,TRBJ2-7,.,CSARAGVGSYEQYF,TGCAGTGCTAGAGCCGGGGTAGGGTCCTACGAGCAGTACTTC
TRBV6-5,.,TRBJ1-1,.,CASFFGQLNTEAFF,TGTGCCAGCTTTTTCGGACAGCTGAACACTGAAGCTTTCTTT
TRBV6-2/TRBV6-3,few,TRBJ2-6,.,CASSGFGFSGANVLTF,TGTGCCAGCAGTGGTTTCGGCTTTTCTGGGGCCAACGTCCTGACTTTC
TRBV15,few,TRBJ1-5,.,CATSRDPGAGQPQHF,TGTGCCACCAGCAGAGATCCGGGGGCAGGGCAGCCCCAGCATTTT
TRBV14,.,TRBJ2-7,.,CVSSQGLLTGPYEQYF,TGTGTCAGCAGCCAAGGGTTATTGACAGGTCCCTACGAGCAGTACTTC
TRBV2,.,TRBJ2-7,TRBD1,CASSGRTGGSDEQYF,TGTGCCAGCAGTGGCAGGACAGGGGGATCCGACGAGCAGTACTTC
TRBV6-5,.,TRBJ2-7,.,CTSSYSIGTSRSSYEQYF,TGTACCAGCAGTTACTCGATAGGGACGTCTCGATCATCCTACGAGCAGTACTTC
TRBV12-3/TRBV12-4,few,TRBJ2-3,.,CASSWTVTDTQYF,TGTGCCAGCAGTTGGACCGTCACAGATACGCAGTATTTT
TRBV28,.,TRBJ1-2,TRBD1,CASRDSGGSGYTF,TGTGCCAGCAGAGATTCAGGGGGCTCTGGCTACACCTTC
TRBV4-2,.,TRBJ2-5,TRBD2,CASSQGAASGGRIQETQYF,TGTGCCAGCAGCCAAGGGGCGGCTAGCGGGGGACGGATCCAAGAGACCCAGTACTTC
TRBV5-1,once,TRBJ2-7,.,CAISVTIGHEQYF,TGCGCCATCAGCGTAACAATTGGCCACGAGCAGTACTTC
TRBV12-3/TRBV12-4,.,TRBJ1-4,.,CASSRPGTWGEKLFF,TGTGCCAGCTCCAGGCCAGGGACATGGGGTGAAAAACTGTTTTTT
TRBV27,.,TRBJ2-3,.,CASSSLALGITDTQYF,TGTGCCAGCAGTTCCCTCGCCCTGGGGATCACAGATACGCAGTATTTT
TRBV4-1,.,TRBJ2-7,TRBD2,CASSQVSGLAGSEQYF,TGCGCCAGCAGCCAAGTTTCGGGGCTAGCGGGGAGTGAGCAGTACTTC
TRBV4-1,.,TRBJ1-1,.,CASSQEGGWVAEAFF,TGCGCCAGCAGCCAAGAGGGAGGGTGGGTCGCTGAAGCTTTCTTT
TRBV5-3,once,TRBJ2-5,.,CARSLDHEETQYF,TGTGCCAGAAGCTTAGACCACGAAGAGACCCAGTACTTC
TRBV7-9,.,TRBJ1-2,TRBD1,CASSAGQGEPGYTF,TGTGCCAGCAGCGCGGGACAGGGGGAACCAGGCTACACCTTC
TRBV20-1,few,TRBJ2-6,.,CSAWGNSGANVLTF,TGCAGTGCTTGGGGTAACTCTGGGGCCAACGTCCTGACTTTC
TRBV27,.,TRBJ1-1,TRBD1,CASTLSPRGTEAFF,TGTGCCAGCACCCTGTCGCCCAGGGGGACTGAAGCTTTCTTT
TRBV28,few,TRBJ2-5,.,CASSMPGLLSQETQYF,TGTGCCAGCAGTATGCCGGGACTGCTGTCCCAAGAGACCCAGTACTTC
TRBV14,few,TRBJ1-2,.,CASSQFHRSTQPTYGYTF,TGTGCCAGCAGCCAATTTCATCGATCCACTCAGCCCACCTATGGCTACACCTTC
TRBV4-1,few,TRBJ2-1,.,CASSQGSGSSYNEQFF,TGCGCCAGCAGCCAAGGTTCAGGGAGCTCCTACAATGAGCAGTTCTTC
TRBV28,few,TRBJ2-6,.,CASDPGPNSGANVLTF,TGTGCCAGCGACCCGGGCCCTAACTCTGGGGCCAACGTCCTGACTTTC
TRBV2,.,TRBJ2-7,TRBD1,CASKQGSGSYEQYF,TGTGCCAGCAAACAGGGGTCGGGCTCCTACGAGCAGTACTTC
TRBV25-1,.,TRBJ2-3,.,CASSEYGYDTQYF,TGTGCCAGCAGTGAATATGGGTACGATACGCAGTATTTT
TRBV5-4,.,TRBJ2-4,TRBD1,CASSPGQGRDIQYF,TGTGCCAGCAGCCCTGGACAGGGGAGGGACATTCAGTACTTC
TRBV4-3,.,TRBJ1-2,.,CASSQEVAGHGYTF,TGCGCCAGCAGCCAAGAGGTGGCAGGGCATGGCTACACCTTC
TRBV7-6,.,TRBJ1-2,.,CASSLTWSGDGYTF,TGTGCCAGCAGCTTAACATGGTCTGGCGATGGCTACACCTTC
TRBV4-1,.,TRBJ2-5,.,CASSQATLGGGKGTQYF,TGCGCCAGCAGCCAAGCGACATTAGGAGGGGGAAAAGGGACCCAGTACTTC